The sequence of this T cell receptor (beta chain) was determined in a study of identical twins. Study outcomes and limitations: Some out-of-frame alpha sequences were shared by twins, and these showed excess low generation probability.

The V gene lost 11 bases and the J gene lost 8 bases, with 22 bases spanning the gap. This CDR3 spans 14 amino acids. Germline V gene lookup returns CDR1 MDHEN and CDR2 SYDVKM. Concerning this clonotype itself: Antigen: not known.

A single record per CDR3 protein comes from TCRdb applying MiXCR to the 5' RACE reads. The sample lists 1.5 million to 2 million distinct CDR3 sequences, about 30% seen once, with 0.27% in the top ten. V is TRBV28 and J is TRBJ2-1; D possibly corresponds to TRBD2 (5 bases). Source material: cord blood. The sequence was obtained from a newborn girl in good health. The CDR3 DNA sequence: TGTGCCCAGTTGTGGAGCCTGAGGGATTATGAGCAGTTCTTC. Its translation: CAQLWSLRDYEQFF.